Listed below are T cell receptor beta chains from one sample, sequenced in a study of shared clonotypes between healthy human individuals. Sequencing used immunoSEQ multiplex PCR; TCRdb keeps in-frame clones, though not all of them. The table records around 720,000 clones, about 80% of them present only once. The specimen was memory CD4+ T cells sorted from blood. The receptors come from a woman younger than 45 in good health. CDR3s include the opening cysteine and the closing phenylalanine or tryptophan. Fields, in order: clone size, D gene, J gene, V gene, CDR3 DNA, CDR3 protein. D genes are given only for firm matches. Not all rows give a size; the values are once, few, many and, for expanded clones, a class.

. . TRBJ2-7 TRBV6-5 TGTGCCAGCAGTGGTCAGCTGGGTTCCTACGAGCAGTACTTC CASSGQLGSYEQYF
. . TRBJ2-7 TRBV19 TGTGCCAGTAGTCCGACCGCCGGGTCCTACGAGCAGTACTTC CASSPTAGSYEQYF
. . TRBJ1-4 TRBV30 TGTGCCTGGAGCCGTAACAGGGCCGTCGGTGAAAAACTGTTTTTT CAWSRNRAVGEKLFF
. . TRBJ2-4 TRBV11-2 TGTGCCAGCAGCTTTTCGGTGGTAGCCAAAAACATTCAGTACTTC CASSFSVVAKNIQYF
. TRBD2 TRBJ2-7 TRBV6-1 TGTGCCAGCAGTGAACTCGCGGGAGGGCCCCACGAGCAGTACTTC CASSELAGGPHEQYF
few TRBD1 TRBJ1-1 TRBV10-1 TGCGCAGCACGGGACAGGGAGGGAAGAGCTTTCTTT CAARDREGRAFF
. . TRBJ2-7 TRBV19 TGTGCCAGTAGTAGCCCGGGCCCGCCCTACGAGCAGTACTTC CASSSPGPPYEQYF
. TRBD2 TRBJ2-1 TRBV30 TGTGCCTGGAGTTCTCCTGGACTAGCTGAATACAATGAGCAGTTCTTC CAWSSPGLAEYNEQFF
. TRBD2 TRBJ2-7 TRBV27 TGTGCCAGCAGTTTTCGTTCTAGCGGGTCTAAAGGGGAGCAGTACTTC CASSFRSSGSKGEQYF
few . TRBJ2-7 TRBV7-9 TGTGCCAGCAGCTTAGGGGGACGACACTACGAGCAGTACTTC CASSLGGRHYEQYF
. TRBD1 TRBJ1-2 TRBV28 TGTGCCAGCAGTTTGGGGACAGGGGAGAAGACCTTC CASSLGTGEKTF
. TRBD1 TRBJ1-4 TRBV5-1 TGCGCCAGCAGCGGGGACAGGGTGGGCGAAAAACTGTTTTTT CASSGDRVGEKLFF
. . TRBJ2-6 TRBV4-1 TGCGCCAGCAGCCAAATACGCTACAGCCGCTCTGGGGCCAACGTCCTGACTTTC CASSQIRYSRSGANVLTF
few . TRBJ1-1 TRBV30 TGTGCCTGGAGGGGGAAGGGGAGAACTGAAGCTTTCTTT CAWRGKGRTEAFF
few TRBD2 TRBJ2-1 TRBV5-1 TGCGCCAGCAGCTTACCCAATCTAGCGGGAGGCCTCTCCTACAATGAGCAGTTCTTC CASSLPNLAGGLSYNEQFF
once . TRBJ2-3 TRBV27 TGTGCCAGCACCCCCGCAGGCCCAGATACGCAGTATTTT CASTPAGPDTQYF
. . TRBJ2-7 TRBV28 TGTGCCAGCAGTTTATGGAAGATGGGGAGAACTTCCTACGAGCAGTACTTC CASSLWKMGRTSYEQYF
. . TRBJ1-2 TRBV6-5 TGTGCCAGCAGTACCGGACCTGGACAGTTCGGTGGCTACACCTTC CASSTGPGQFGGYTF
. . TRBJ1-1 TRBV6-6 TGTGCCAGCAGTACTGGACAGTCTGAAGCTTTCTTT CASSTGQSEAFF
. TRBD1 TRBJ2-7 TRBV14 TGTGCCAGCAGCGAGGGGGCAATCTACGAGCAGTACTTC CASSEGAIYEQYF
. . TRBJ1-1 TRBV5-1 TGCGCCAGCAGCGCCTCGGGAGCTAACACTGAAGCTTTCTTT CASSASGANTEAFF
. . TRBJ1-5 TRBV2 TGTGCCAGCTCCGCGGGTTATCAGCCCCAGCATTTT CASSAGYQPQHF